In this sample, the clone carrying this T cell receptor beta chain turned up many times. TCRdb passed the 5' RACE reads through MiXCR, listing each CDR3 protein once. The data hold about 330,000 distinct CDR3 sequences, with around an eighth observed a single time. This record comes from a study of identical twins. The data also belong to a second study, concerning yellow fever vaccine responses in identical twins.

The receptor was isolated from a woman between 18 and 29 years old in good health. Sequencing was carried out using CD8+ T cells sorted from blood.

The CDR3 coding sequence is TGCAGTGCTAGAGCCAGCCAAGACCGCAATCAGCCCCAGCATTTT. Translated, it gives CSARASQDRNQPQHF. The J gene is TRBJ1-5, the V gene TRBV20-1; D unclear. Trimming stripped 1 base from V and 2 bases from J, with 12 bases between. From germline, CDR1 is DFQATT and CDR2 SNEGSKA (reference sequence). The CDR3 runs 15 residues.